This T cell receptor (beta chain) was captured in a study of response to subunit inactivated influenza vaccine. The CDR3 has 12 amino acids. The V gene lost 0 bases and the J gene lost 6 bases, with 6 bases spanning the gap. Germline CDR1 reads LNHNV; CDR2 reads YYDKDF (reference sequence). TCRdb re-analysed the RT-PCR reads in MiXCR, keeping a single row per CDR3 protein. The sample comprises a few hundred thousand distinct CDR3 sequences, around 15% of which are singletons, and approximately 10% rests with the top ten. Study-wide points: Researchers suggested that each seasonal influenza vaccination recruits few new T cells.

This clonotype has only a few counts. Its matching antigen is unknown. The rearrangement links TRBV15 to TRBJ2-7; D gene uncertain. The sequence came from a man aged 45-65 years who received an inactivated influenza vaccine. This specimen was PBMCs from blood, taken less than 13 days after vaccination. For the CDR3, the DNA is TGTGCCACCAGCAGAGATTGGACCGAGCAGTACTTC. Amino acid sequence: CATSRDWTEQYF.